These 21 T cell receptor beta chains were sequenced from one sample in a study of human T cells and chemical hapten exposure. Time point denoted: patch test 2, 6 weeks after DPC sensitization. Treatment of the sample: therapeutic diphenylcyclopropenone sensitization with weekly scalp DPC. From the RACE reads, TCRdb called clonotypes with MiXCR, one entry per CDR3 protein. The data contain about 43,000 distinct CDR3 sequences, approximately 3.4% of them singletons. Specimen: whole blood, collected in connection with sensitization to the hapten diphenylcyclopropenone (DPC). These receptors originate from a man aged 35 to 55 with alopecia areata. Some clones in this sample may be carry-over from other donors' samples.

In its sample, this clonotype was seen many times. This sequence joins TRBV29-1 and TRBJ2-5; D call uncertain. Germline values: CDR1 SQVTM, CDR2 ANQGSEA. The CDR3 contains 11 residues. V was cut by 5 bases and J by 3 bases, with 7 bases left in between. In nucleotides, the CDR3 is TGCAGCGTTATCGGAGAAGAGACCCAGTACTTC. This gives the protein CSVIGEETQYF.

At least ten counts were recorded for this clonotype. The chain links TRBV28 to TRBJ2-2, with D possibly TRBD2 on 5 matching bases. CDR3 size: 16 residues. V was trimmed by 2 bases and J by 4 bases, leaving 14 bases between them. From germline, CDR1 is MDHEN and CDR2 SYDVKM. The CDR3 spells CASSLVPGIGTGELFF. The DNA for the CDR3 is TGTGCCAGCAGTTTAGTACCCGGGATAGGCACCGGGGAGCTGTTTTTT.

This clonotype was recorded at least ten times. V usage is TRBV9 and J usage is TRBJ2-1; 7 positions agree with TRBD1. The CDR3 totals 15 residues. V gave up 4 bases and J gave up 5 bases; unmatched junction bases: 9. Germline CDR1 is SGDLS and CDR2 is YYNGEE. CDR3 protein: CASSTSGTDNNEQFF. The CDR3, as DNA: TGTGCCAGCAGCACCTCCGGGACAGATAACAATGAGCAGTTCTTC.

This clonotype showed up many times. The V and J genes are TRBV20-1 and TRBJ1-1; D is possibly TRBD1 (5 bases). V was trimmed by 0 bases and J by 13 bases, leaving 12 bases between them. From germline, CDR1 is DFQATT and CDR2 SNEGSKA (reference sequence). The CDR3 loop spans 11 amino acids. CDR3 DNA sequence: TGCAGTGCTAGAGATGGCAGGGAGGATTTCTTT. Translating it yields CSARDGREDFF.

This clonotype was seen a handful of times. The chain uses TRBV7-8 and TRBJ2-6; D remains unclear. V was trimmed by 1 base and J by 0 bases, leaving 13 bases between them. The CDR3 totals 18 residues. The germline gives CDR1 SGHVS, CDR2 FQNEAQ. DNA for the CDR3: TGTGCCAGCAGCTTAGTTGGCAGGCCTAGCTCTGGGGCCAACGTCCTGACTTTC. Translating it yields CASSLVGRPSSGANVLTF.

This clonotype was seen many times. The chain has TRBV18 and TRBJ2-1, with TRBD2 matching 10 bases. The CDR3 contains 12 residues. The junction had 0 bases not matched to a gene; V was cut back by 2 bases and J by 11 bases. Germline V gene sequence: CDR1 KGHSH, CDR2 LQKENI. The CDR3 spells CASSPTSGKQFF. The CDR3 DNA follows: TGTGCCAGCTCACCAACTAGCGGGAAGCAGTTCTTC.

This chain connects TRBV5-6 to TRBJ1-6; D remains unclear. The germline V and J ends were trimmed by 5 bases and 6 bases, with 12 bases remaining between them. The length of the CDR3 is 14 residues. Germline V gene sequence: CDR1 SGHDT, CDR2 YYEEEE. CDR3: CASRRRGSNSPLHF. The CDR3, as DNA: TGTGCCAGCAGAAGACGAGGGTCTAATTCACCCCTCCACTTT.

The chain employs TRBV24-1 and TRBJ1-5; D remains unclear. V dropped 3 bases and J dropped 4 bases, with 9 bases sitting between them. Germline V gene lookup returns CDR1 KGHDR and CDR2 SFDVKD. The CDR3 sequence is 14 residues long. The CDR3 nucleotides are TGTGCCACCAGTGATCCTCAGGAGAATCAGCCCCAGCATTTT. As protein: CATSDPQENQPQHF.

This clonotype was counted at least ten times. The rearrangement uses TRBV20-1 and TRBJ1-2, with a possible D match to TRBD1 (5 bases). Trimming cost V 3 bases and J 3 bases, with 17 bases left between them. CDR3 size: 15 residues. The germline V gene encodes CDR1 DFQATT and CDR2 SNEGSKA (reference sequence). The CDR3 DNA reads TGCAGTGCTAGGTTTCCCTTAGACAGCCACTATGGCTACACCTTC. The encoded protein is CSARFPLDSHYGYTF.

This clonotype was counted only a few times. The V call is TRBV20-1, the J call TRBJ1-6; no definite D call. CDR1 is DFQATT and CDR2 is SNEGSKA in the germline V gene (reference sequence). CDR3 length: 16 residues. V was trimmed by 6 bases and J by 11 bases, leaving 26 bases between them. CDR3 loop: CSAREVVAGERAPLHF. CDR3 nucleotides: TGCAGTGCCCGAGAAGTGGTAGCGGGAGAGAGAGCACCCCTCCACTTT.

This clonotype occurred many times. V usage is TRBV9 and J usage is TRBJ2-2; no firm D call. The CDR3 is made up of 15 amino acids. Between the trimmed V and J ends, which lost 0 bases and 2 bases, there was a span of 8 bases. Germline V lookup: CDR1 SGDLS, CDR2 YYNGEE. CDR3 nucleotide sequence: TGTGCCAGCAGCGTAGGAACCATTAACACCGGGGAGCTGTTTTTT. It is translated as CASSVGTINTGELFF.

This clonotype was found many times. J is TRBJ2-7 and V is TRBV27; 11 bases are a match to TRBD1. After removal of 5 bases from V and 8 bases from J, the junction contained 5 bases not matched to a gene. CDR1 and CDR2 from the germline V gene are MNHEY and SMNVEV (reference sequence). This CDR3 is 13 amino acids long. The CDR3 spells CASSGGQGVKQYF. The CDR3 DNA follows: TGTGCCAGCAGTGGGGGACAGGGGGTTAAGCAGTACTTC.

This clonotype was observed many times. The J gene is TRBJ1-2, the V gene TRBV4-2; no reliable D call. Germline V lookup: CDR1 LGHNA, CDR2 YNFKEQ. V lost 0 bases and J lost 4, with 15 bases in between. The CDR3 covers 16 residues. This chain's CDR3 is CASSQETKGRSYGYTF. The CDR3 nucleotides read TGTGCCAGCAGCCAAGAAACAAAAGGGCGCAGCTATGGCTACACCTTC.

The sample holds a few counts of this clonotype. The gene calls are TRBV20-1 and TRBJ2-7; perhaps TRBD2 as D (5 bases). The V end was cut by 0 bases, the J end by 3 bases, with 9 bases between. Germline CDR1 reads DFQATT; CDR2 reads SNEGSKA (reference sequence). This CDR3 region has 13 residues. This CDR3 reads CSARDGLVYEQYF. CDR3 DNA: TGCAGTGCTAGAGACGGACTCGTCTACGAGCAGTACTTC.

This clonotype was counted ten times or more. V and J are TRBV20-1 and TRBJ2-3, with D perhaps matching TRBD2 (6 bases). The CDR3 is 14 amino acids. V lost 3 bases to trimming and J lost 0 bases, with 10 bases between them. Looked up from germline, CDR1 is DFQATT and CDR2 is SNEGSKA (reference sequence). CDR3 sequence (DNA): TGCAGTGCTAGGGACGGGAGAAGCACAGATACGCAGTATTTT. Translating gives CSARDGRSTDTQYF.

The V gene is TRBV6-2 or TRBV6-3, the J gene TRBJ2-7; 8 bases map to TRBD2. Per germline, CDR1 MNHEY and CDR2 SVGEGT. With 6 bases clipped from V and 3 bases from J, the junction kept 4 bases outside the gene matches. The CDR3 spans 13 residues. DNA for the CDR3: TGTGCCAGCAGATTAAGCGGGAGCTACGAGCAGTACTTC. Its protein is CASRLSGSYEQYF.

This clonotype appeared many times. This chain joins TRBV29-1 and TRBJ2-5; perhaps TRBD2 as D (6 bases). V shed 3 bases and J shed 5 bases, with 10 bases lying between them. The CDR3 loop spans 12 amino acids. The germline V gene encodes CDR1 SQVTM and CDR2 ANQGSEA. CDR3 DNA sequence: TGCAGCGTTGAGAAAGGAGGGGAGACCCAGTACTTC. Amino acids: CSVEKGGETQYF.

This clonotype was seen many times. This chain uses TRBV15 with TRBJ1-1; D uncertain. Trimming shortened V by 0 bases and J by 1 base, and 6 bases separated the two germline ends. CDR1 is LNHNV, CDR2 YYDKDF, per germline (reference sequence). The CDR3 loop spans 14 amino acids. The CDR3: CATSRDSGNTEAFF. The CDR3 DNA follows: TGTGCCACCAGCAGAGATTCAGGGAACACTGAAGCTTTCTTT. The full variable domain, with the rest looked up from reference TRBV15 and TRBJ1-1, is DAMVIQNPRYQVTQFGKPVTLSCSQTLNHNVMYWYQQKSSQAPKLLFHYYDKDFNNEADTPDNFQSRRPNTSFCFLDIRSPGLGDTAMYLCATSRDSGNTEAFFGQGTRLTVV.

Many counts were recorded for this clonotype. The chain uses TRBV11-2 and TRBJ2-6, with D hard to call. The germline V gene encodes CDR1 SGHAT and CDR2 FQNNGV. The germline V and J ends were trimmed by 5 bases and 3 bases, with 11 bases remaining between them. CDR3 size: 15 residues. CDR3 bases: TGTGCCAGCAGCCCCCATGAATATGGGGCCAACGTCCTGACTTTC. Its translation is CASSPHEYGANVLTF.

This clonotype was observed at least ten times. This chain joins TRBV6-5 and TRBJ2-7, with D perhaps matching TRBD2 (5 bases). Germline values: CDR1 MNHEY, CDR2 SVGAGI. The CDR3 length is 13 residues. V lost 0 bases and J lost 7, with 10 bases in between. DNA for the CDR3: TGTGCCAGCAGTTACTCGACGGGGTGGGAGCAGTACTTC. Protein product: CASSYSTGWEQYF.

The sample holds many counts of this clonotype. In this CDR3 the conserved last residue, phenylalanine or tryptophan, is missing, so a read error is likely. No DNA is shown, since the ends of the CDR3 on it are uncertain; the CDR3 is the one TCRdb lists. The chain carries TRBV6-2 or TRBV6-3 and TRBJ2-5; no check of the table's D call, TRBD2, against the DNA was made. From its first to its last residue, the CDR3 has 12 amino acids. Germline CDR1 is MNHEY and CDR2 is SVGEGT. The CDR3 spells CASSGGTHDSGL.